Below, 28 T cell receptor beta chains from the same sample are listed, as sequenced in a study of beta chain features in type 1 diabetes listed by TCRdb under 2018. Overall study outcomes, separate from this receptor: In all four CD4+ subsets, TCRB CDR3 length was moderately but significantly shorter in type 1 diabetes patients.

Libraries were built with the immunoSEQ multiplex PCR assay. The entire amount of isolated RNA was reverse transcribed using the High Capacity cDNA Reverse Transcription Kit, so the sequenced TCRB transcripts were expressed ones. Imported from immuneACCESS, the table was reduced by TCRdb to in-frame sequences with V and J called. These copies leave out some clones; in studies compared against another copy, an unresolved V gene accounts for under half, and the cause of the remainder is not known. This sample holds under 55,000 clones; under 50% were observed only once. In total, the top ten clones hold about 1.5% of the sample. Their antigens are not known. Material for sequencing was Tregs from blood. Reading the label with the study, this specimen's cell subset or site is: regulatory CD4+ T cells. The origin of the receptors is a man aged 25-45 years with type 1 diabetes.

The genes are TRBV6-1 and TRBJ2-1, with TRBD2 identical over 13 bases. The length of the CDR3 is 15 residues. The V gene's germline CDR1 is MNHNS and CDR2 SASEGT. The V gene end was trimmed by 4 bases and the J gene end by 5 bases; junction bases not matched to a gene: 2. The CDR3 loop is CASSAGLAGNNEQFF. CDR3 in DNA: TGTGCCAGCAGTGCGGGACTAGCGGGGAACAATGAGCAGTTCTTC.

The V and J genes are TRBV27 and TRBJ2-5; TRBD1 matches at 8 bases. Germline V gene lookup returns CDR1 MNHEY and CDR2 SMNVEV (reference sequence). Unmatched junction bases numbered 12, after V lost 5 bases and J lost 4 bases. The CDR3 runs to 16 residues. The CDR3 DNA sequence: TGTGCCAGCAGTACCCTCCAGGGGGCAGGGGTAGAGACCCAGTACTTC. Its protein is CASSTLQGAGVETQYF.

This clone appeared a few times. This sequence joins TRBV2 and TRBJ2-3; D not certain. The germline V gene encodes CDR1 SNHLY and CDR2 FYNNEI. The CDR3 has 14 amino acids. The V end was cut by 0 bases, the J end by 6 bases, with 10 bases between. Here the CDR3 reads CASSEATERDTQYF. The CDR3, as DNA: TGTGCCAGCAGTGAAGCTACAGAAAGGGATACGCAGTATTTT.

CDR3 coding DNA: TGTGCCAGCAGTGAGATCGGGACAGCGAGCTCCTACGAGCAGTACTTC. This codes for CASSEIGTASSYEQYF. The J gene is TRBJ2-7, the V gene TRBV25-1, with 7 bases that match TRBD1. Looked up from germline, CDR1 is MGHDK and CDR2 is SYGVNS. V lost 3 bases to trimming and J lost 0 bases; unmatched junction nucleotides: 8. CDR3 length: 16 residues.

This clone was counted between two and nine times. The V gene is TRBV7-2, the J gene TRBJ2-7; the D gene is possibly TRBD2 (7 bases). This CDR3 is 13 amino acids long. Germline CDR1 SGHTA, CDR2 FQGNSA. Deletions cut 5 bases from V and 6 bases from J, with 14 bases between. This chain's CDR3 is CASSRRGATEQYF. DNA of the CDR3: TGTGCCAGCAGCCGTCGGGGGGCAACCGAGCAGTACTTC.

V is TRBV13 and J is TRBJ2-1; TRBD1 aligns across 8 bases. Germline CDR1 and CDR2: PRHDT and FYEKMQ (reference sequence). The CDR3 has 18 amino acids. V lost 4 bases, J lost 7 bases, and 18 bases stayed unmatched. For the CDR3, the DNA is TGTGCCAGCAGCTGGAGACAGGGGCAATTGGGAAGTCTGAATGAGCAGTTCTTC. It translates to CASSWRQGQLGSLNEQFF.

V and J are TRBV10-2 and TRBJ2-5; 7 bases align to TRBD2. Looked up from germline, CDR1 is WSHSY and CDR2 is SAAADI. The V gene end was trimmed by 2 bases and the J gene end by 2 bases; junction bases not matched to a gene: 5. The CDR3 sequence is 15 residues long. CDR3 in amino acids: CASSEGGAGQETQYF. The CDR3 DNA sequence: TGCGCCAGCAGTGAGGGGGGAGCGGGACAAGAGACCCAGTACTTC.

The chain carries TRBV2 and TRBJ2-2; TRBD2 is a possible D gene (7 bases). Trimming removed 6 bases from V and 5 bases from J, with 10 bases in between. Germline V gene sequence: CDR1 SNHLY, CDR2 FYNNEI. The CDR3 spans 13 residues. CDR3 sequence: CASRRGGTGELFF. CDR3 DNA sequence: TGTGCCAGCAGGAGGGGGGGGACCGGGGAGCTGTTTTTT.

This clone was observed a few times. V is TRBV7-2 and J is TRBJ2-1; TRBD1 matches 7 bases. CDR1 is SGHTA and CDR2 is FQGNSA in the germline V gene. V lost 2 bases and J lost 9; bases outside the gene matches: 10. This CDR3 comprises 15 residues. This chain's CDR3 is CASSLRQGDLSEQFF. DNA for the CDR3: TGTGCCAGCAGCTTACGGCAGGGGGATCTTAGTGAGCAGTTCTTC.

This clone has only a few counts. This chain connects TRBV15 to TRBJ1-4; no clear D. CDR3 length equals 12 residues. V gave up 0 bases and J gave up 14 bases, with 10 bases separating them. Looked up from germline, CDR1 is LNHNV and CDR2 is YYDKDF (reference sequence). CDR3: CATSRDNRILFF. The CDR3 DNA follows: TGTGCCACCAGCAGAGATAACAGAATTCTGTTTTTT.

There are a few counts of this clone. The V call is TRBV6-1, the J call TRBJ1-5; TRBD1 matches at 7 bases. The V gene's germline CDR1 is MNHNS and CDR2 SASEGT. J lost 5 bases, V lost 11 bases, and 6 bases had no gene match. The CDR3 length is 12 residues. CDR3 in amino acids: CAAQGDYQPQHF. The CDR3 DNA reads TGTGCCGCGCAGGGGGACTATCAGCCCCAGCATTTT.

This chain uses TRBV7-2 with TRBJ1-2; 8 positions agree with TRBD1. V shed 4 bases, J shed 2 bases, and the junction held 3 bases outside the gene matches. Germline V gene lookup returns CDR1 SGHTA and CDR2 FQGNSA. This CDR3 is built from 14 residues. The CDR3 loop reads CASSSRTGNYGYTF. Here the CDR3 DNA reads TGTGCCAGCAGCTCTCGGACAGGGAACTATGGCTACACCTTC. Together with reference TRBV7-2 and TRBJ1-2, the CDR3 gives the full variable domain: GAGVSQSPSNKVTEKGKDVELRCDPISGHTALYWYRQSLGQGLEFLIYFQGNSAPDKSGLPSDRFSAERTGGSVSTLTIQRTQQEDSAVYLCASSSRTGNYGYTFGSGTRLTVV.

The chain links TRBV7-2 to TRBJ1-5; D gene unclear. Between the trimmed V and J ends, which lost 6 bases and 5 bases, there was a span of 11 bases. From germline, CDR1 is SGHTA and CDR2 FQGNSA. The CDR3 has 13 residues. In DNA form, the CDR3 reads TGTGCCAGCAGACCAGACGGGTATCAGCCCCAGCATTTT. Amino acid sequence: CASRPDGYQPQHF.

This clone was seen more than once but under ten times. The gene calls are TRBV5-1 and TRBJ2-7; 7 bases are shared with TRBD1. Germline V gives CDR1 SGHRS, CDR2 YFSETQ. The CDR3 length is 14 residues. The V gene end was trimmed by 4 bases and the J gene end by 2 bases; junction bases not matched to a gene: 6. The CDR3 DNA reads as TGCGCCAGCAGCGAAAGACAGGGTCCCTACGAGCAGTACTTC. Residues: CASSERQGPYEQYF.

The V and J genes are TRBV5-5 and TRBJ2-1, with D possibly matching TRBD1 (6 bases). Germline lookup yields CDR1 SGHKS and CDR2 YYEKEE (reference sequence). The ends were cut back, 5 bases at V and 0 bases at J, with 15 bases in the middle. This CDR3 region has 16 residues. The DNA of the CDR3 is TGTGCCAGCAGACGGACAGCAGAAGGCTCCTACAATGAGCAGTTCTTC. Protein sequence: CASRRTAEGSYNEQFF.

The rearrangement links TRBV6-1 to TRBJ1-1; D gene ambiguous. Trimming removed 2 bases at V and 2 bases at J, with 6 bases between. The length of the CDR3 is 13 residues. Per germline, CDR1 MNHNS and CDR2 SASEGT. CDR3 in DNA: TGTGCCAGCAGTGAACCCTTAAACACTGAAGCTTTCTTT. It encodes CASSEPLNTEAFF.

The chain joins TRBV6-1 to TRBJ2-7; 10 nucleotides match TRBD2. V shed 6 bases, J shed 2 bases, and the junction held 7 bases outside the gene matches. There are 15 residues in the CDR3. CDR1 and CDR2 from the germline V gene are MNHNS and SASEGT. This chain's CDR3 is CASSEFLAGAYEQYF. In nucleotides, the CDR3 is TGTGCCAGCAGCGAATTCCTAGCGGGAGCCTACGAGCAGTACTTC.

The CDR3 DNA reads TGTGCCAGCAAAATACAACAGGGGGCCTTGGAGGACGAGATCAATGAGCAGTTCTTC. Protein: CASKIQQGALEDEINEQFF. The chain links TRBV27 to TRBJ2-1; 9 nucleotides align to TRBD1. CDR3 length equals 19 residues. V was pared by 7 bases and J by 6 bases, with 22 bases of the junction left unmatched. Germline CDR1 reads MNHEY; CDR2 reads SMNVEV (reference sequence).

This rearrangement joins TRBV7-9 to TRBJ2-7, with D tentatively TRBD2 (6 bases). V was trimmed by 4 bases and J by 0 bases, leaving 13 bases between them. CDR3 length: 15 residues. From germline, CDR1 is SEHNR and CDR2 FQNEAQ (reference sequence). The CDR3 protein is CASSSTAGSSYEQYF. CDR3 coding DNA: TGTGCCAGCAGCTCGACGGCGGGGAGCTCCTACGAGCAGTACTTC. The whole variable domain, remainder taken from reference TRBV7-9 and TRBJ2-7, is DTGVSQNPRHKITKRGQNVTFRCDPISEHNRLYWYRQTLGQGPEFLTYFQNEAQLEKSRLLSDRFSAERPKGSFSTLEIQRTEQGDSAMYLCASSSTAGSSYEQYFGPGTRLTVT.

V usage is TRBV28 and J usage is TRBJ1-6; 12 bases are a match to TRBD1. After removal of 8 bases from V and 7 bases from J, the junction contained 6 bases not matched to a gene. This CDR3 comprises 15 residues. CDR1 and CDR2 from the germline V gene are MDHEN and SYDVKM. Here the CDR3 reads CASVRDRGPNSPLHF. In DNA form, the CDR3 reads TGTGCCAGCGTCCGGGACAGGGGGCCCAATTCACCCCTCCACTTT. The full variable domain, with the rest looked up from reference TRBV28 and TRBJ1-6, is DVKVTQSSRYLVKRTGEKVFLECVQDMDHENMFWYRQDPGLGLRLIYFSYDVKMKEKGDIPEGYSVSREKKERFSLILESASTNQTSMYLCASVRDRGPNSPLHFGNGTRLTVT.

J is TRBJ2-7 and V is TRBV4-1; no clear D gene. Per the germline V gene, CDR1 is MGHRA and CDR2 is YSYEKL. The CDR3 loop spans 14 amino acids. The V end was cut by 4 bases, the J end by 5 bases, with 15 bases between. The CDR3 DNA reads as TGCGCCAGCAGCCGCGAGACCGAGCGAGACGAGCAGTACTTC. As protein: CASSRETERDEQYF.

The chain is built from TRBV11-2 and TRBJ2-1; D perhaps matches TRBD2 (6 bases). CDR3 length equals 14 residues. Trimming left V 1 base short and J 3 bases short, with 7 bases between. CDR1 and CDR2 (germline): SGHAT, FQNNGV. Written as DNA, the CDR3 is TGTGCCAGCAGCTTAGGGGACTTCTACAATGAGCAGTTCTTC. It is translated as CASSLGDFYNEQFF. Full variable domain (missing parts from reference TRBV11-2 and TRBJ2-1): EAGVAQSPRYKIIEKRQSVAFWCNPISGHATLYWYQQILGQGPKLLIQFQNNGVVDDSQLPKDRFSAERLKGVDSTLKIQPAKLEDSAVYLCASSLGDFYNEQFFGPGTRLTVL.

This clone turned up a few times. J is TRBJ2-1 and V is TRBV5-1, with TRBD1 matching 9 bases. The ends lost 4 bases at V and 7 bases at J; junction bases unmatched: 9. This CDR3 is built from 15 residues. Looked up from germline, CDR1 is SGHRS and CDR2 is YFSETQ. CDR3 coding DNA: TGCGCCAGCAGCGCCGGGACAGGGCGGGGAAATGAGCAGTTCTTC. Its translation is CASSAGTGRGNEQFF.

This clone has only one observation. Here the CDR3 reads CASRLAQGGGLSNQPQHF. The CDR3 DNA reads TGTGCAAGTCGCTTAGCGCAGGGAGGAGGGCTGAGCAATCAGCCCCAGCATTTT. The chain recombines TRBV12-2 with TRBJ1-5. TRBV12-2 is designated a pseudogene. The CDR3 sequence is 18 residues long.

This clone appeared a few times. This chain connects TRBV2 to TRBJ2-1; 7 bases line up with TRBD2. V was pared by 8 bases and J by 3 bases, with 4 bases of the junction left unmatched. Germline loops: CDR1 SNHLY, CDR2 FYNNEI. The CDR3 covers 13 residues. Here the CDR3 DNA reads TGTGCCAGCCTCCCTAGCGGCTACAATGAGCAGTTCTTC. The encoded protein is CASLPSGYNEQFF.

The gene calls are TRBV2 and TRBJ2-3; D is possibly TRBD1 (6 bases). CDR3 length: 14 residues. Trimming shortened V by 11 bases and J by 4 bases, and 19 bases separated the two germline ends. Per germline, CDR1 SNHLY and CDR2 FYNNEI. As DNA, the CDR3 is TGTGCCGGGTCGACAGGCCTGGAGGCAGATACGCAGTATTTT. This sequence encodes CAGSTGLEADTQYF.

CDR3 protein: CASSVSTTYEQYF. The CDR3 DNA reads TGTGCCAGCAGTGTGAGCACGACCTACGAGCAGTACTTC. J is TRBJ2-7 and V is TRBV6-1; D gene unclear. CDR1 is MNHNS, CDR2 SASEGT, per germline. Trimming pared 4 bases from V and 2 bases from J, leaving 9 bases between. This CDR3 has 13 residues.

The chain recombines TRBV6-6 with TRBJ2-7, with 8 positions matching TRBD2. The V and J ends lost 6 bases and 2 bases, in that order; junction bases with no gene match: 9. Germline lookup yields CDR1 MNHNY and CDR2 SVGAGI (reference sequence). There are 15 residues in the CDR3. In DNA form, the CDR3 reads TGTGCCAGCAGCAATATTCGGGAGGGGACCTACGAGCAGTACTTC. It translates to CASSNIREGTYEQYF.